Listed here are 13 T cell receptor beta chains from one sample, sequenced in a study of blood T cell repertoires in COVID-19. Here immunoSEQ multiplex PCR was the method, and the copy in TCRdb shows in-frame clones only, minus some. Of under 400,000 clones in the sample, about 89% were seen once. Sequencing was performed on PBMCs or T cells enriched from blood (not recorded which). Receptor source: a man aged 35 to 55 in a cohort exposed to, infected with or recovered from COVID-19 (not recorded which).

The chain recombines TRBV6-5 with TRBJ1-6; the D gene is possibly TRBD1 (6 bases). With 10 bases removed from V and 6 bases from J, the gap between germline ends came to 10 bases. Per the germline V gene, CDR1 is MNHEY and CDR2 is SVGAGI. This CDR3 spans 12 amino acids. In DNA form, the CDR3 reads TGTGCCACCTCGGACAGTAATTCACCCCTCCACTTT. It translates to CATSDSNSPLHF.

The gene calls are TRBV12-5 and TRBJ2-2; D is ambiguous. Germline-derived CDR1 and CDR2 are LGHNT and FRNRAP. Trimming removed 3 bases from V and 9 bases from J, with 23 bases in between. This CDR3 spans 17 amino acids. The CDR3 is CASGFGVVNTDHRELFF. Here the CDR3 DNA reads TGTGCTAGTGGTTTCGGTGTAGTAAACACAGACCACCGGGAGCTGTTTTTT.

The chain couples TRBV7-6 to TRBJ1-6; no reliable D call. This CDR3 spans 17 amino acids. The V gene lost 2 bases and the J gene lost 10 bases, with 21 bases spanning the gap. The germline gives CDR1 SGHVS, CDR2 FNYEAQ. The chain's CDR3 is CASSLWARTGDYSPLHF. Here the CDR3 DNA reads TGTGCCAGCAGCTTATGGGCGCGCACTGGCGATTACTCACCCCTCCACTTT.

This chain uses TRBV6-5 with TRBJ1-5; D not resolved. V gave up 6 bases and J gave up 0 bases, with 9 bases separating them. The CDR3 loop spans 14 amino acids. Per the germline V gene, CDR1 is MNHEY and CDR2 is SVGAGI. The CDR3 DNA reads TGTGCCAGCAGGGCAACCATTAGCAATCAGCCCCAGCATTTT. It codes for CASRATISNQPQHF.

V and J are TRBV29-1 and TRBJ1-3, with D perhaps matching TRBD1 (5 bases). V lost 6 bases and J 2 bases, leaving 11 bases between the germline ends. This CDR3 spans 13 amino acids. The germline gives CDR1 SQVTM, CDR2 ANQGSEA. In nucleotides, the CDR3 is TGCAGCGTGGCACAGGCTACTGGAAACACCATATATTTT. It is translated as CSVAQATGNTIYF.

This clone appeared a single time. The rearrangement joins TRBV27 to TRBJ2-4; 9 bases agree with TRBD2. This CDR3 region has 16 residues. Germline lookup yields CDR1 MNHEY and CDR2 SMNVEV (reference sequence). V was pared by 5 bases and J by 6 bases, with 11 bases of the junction left unmatched. As DNA, the CDR3 is TGTGCCAGCAGTCCCATAGGGCGGGAGGGCGCAAACATTCAGTACTTC. Protein product: CASSPIGREGANIQYF.

The genes are TRBV5-6 and TRBJ1-2; maybe TRBD1 (5 bases). V dropped 1 base and J dropped 7 bases, with 8 bases sitting between them. In germline, CDR1 is SGHDT, CDR2 YYEEEE. The CDR3 has 12 residues. CDR3 loop: CASSLWGGGYTF. The CDR3 DNA is TGTGCCAGCAGCTTGTGGGGGGGTGGCTACACCTTC.

V and J are TRBV7-2 and TRBJ2-3; 10 bases match TRBD2. The germline CDR1 and CDR2 sequences are SGHTA and FQGNSA. J was trimmed by 4 bases and V by 11 bases; bases with no gene match: 12. The CDR3 consists of 15 residues. CDR3 sequence reads: CAGRGSGRAADTQYF. The CDR3 DNA is TGTGCCGGGCGGGGAAGCGGGAGGGCAGCAGATACGCAGTATTTT.

The CDR3 bases are TGTGCCAGCAGTGCCCCGGGAGTGGGCGTCAATGAGCAGTTCTTC. It specifies CASSAPGVGVNEQFF. The rearrangement joins TRBV2 to TRBJ2-1; D is possibly TRBD2 (6 bases). The CDR3 has 15 residues. Germline V gene sequence: CDR1 SNHLY, CDR2 FYNNEI. Trimming took off 4 bases at V and 6 bases at J, with 16 bases between the two ends. Looking up the rest from reference TRBV2 and TRBJ2-1 gives the full variable domain: EPEVTQTPSHQVTQMGQEVILRCVPISNHLYFYWYRQILGQKVEFLVSFYNNEISEKSEIFDDQFSVERPDGSNFTLKIRSTKLEDSAMYFCASSAPGVGVNEQFFGPGTRLTVL.

The chain carries TRBV5-4 and TRBJ1-1, with 8 bases that match TRBD1. V trimming: 4 bases; J trimming: 0 bases; junction bases outside the gene matches: 8. CDR1 and CDR2 from the germline V gene are SGHNT and YYREEE (reference sequence). CDR3 length: 16 residues. CDR3 protein: CASSVWATGVNTEAFF. Written as DNA, the CDR3 is TGTGCCAGCAGCGTGTGGGCGACAGGGGTGAACACTGAAGCTTTCTTT.

J is TRBJ2-7 and V is TRBV5-6; no definite D call. CDR1 is SGHDT and CDR2 is YYEEEE in the germline V gene. V shed 1 base and J shed 2 bases, with 7 bases lying between them. The CDR3 totals 13 residues. CDR3 region: CASSLSPTYEQYF. The CDR3 region has the DNA TGTGCCAGCAGCTTGTCCCCCACCTACGAGCAGTACTTC.

The table lists this clone with a few counts. V and J are TRBV14 and TRBJ2-1; 8 bases map to TRBD1. Germline loops: CDR1 SGHDN, CDR2 FVKESK. V dropped 3 bases and J dropped 10; count of bases not matched to a gene: 11. This CDR3 region has 15 residues. The CDR3 DNA follows: TGTGCCAGCAGCCAGTGGGACAGGCGACTGTTGGAGCAGTTCTTC. The encoded protein is CASSQWDRRLLEQFF.

This chain links TRBV10-3 with TRBJ1-1, with TRBD1 identical over 8 bases. V lost 4 bases to trimming and J lost 2 bases; unmatched junction nucleotides: 6. The CDR3 consists of 15 residues. The V gene's germline CDR1 is ENHRY and CDR2 SYGVKD. The CDR3 sequence is CAISVQGALNTEAFF. The DNA for the CDR3 is TGTGCCATCAGTGTCCAGGGGGCCCTTAACACTGAAGCTTTCTTT.